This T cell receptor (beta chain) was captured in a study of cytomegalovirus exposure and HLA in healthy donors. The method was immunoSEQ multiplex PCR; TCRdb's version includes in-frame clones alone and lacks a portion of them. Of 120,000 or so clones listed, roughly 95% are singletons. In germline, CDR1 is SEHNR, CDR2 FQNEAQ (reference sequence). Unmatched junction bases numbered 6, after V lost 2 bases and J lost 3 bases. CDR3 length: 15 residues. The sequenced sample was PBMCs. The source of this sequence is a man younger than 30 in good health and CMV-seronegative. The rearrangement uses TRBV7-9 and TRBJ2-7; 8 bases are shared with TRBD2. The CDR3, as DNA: TGTGCCAGCAGCTTAATGGCTAGCGGGCTCTACGAGCAGTACTTC. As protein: CASSLMASGLYEQYF.